The 28 T cell receptor beta chains below all came from one sample that was sequenced in a study of shared clonotypes between healthy human individuals. The table came from immunoSEQ multiplex PCR; TCRdb's copy has only in-frame clones and leaves some out. The sample lists some 2,500,000 clones, just under 95% seen once, with approximately 0.4% in the top ten. Sequencing was done on a sample of naive CD4+ T cells from PBMCs. Subset specified: CD45RA+ positively selected. The receptors stem from a man aged 18 to 30 in good health. Some clones in this sample may be carry-over from other donors' samples.

The rearrangement joins TRBV30 to TRBJ2-2; no clear D. With 4 bases removed from V and 5 bases from J, the gap between germline ends came to 11 bases. This CDR3 has 13 amino acids. Germline loops: CDR1 GTSNPN, CDR2 SVGIG (reference sequence). The CDR3 loop reads CAWTRVTTGELFF. The CDR3 DNA sequence: TGTGCCTGGACTAGGGTTACGACCGGGGAGCTGTTTTTT.

Note on this clone: This CDR3 is missing its conserved last phenylalanine or tryptophan, likely due to a read error. The DNA is left out, because the CDR3 cannot be placed on it with certainty; the CDR3 is given as TCRdb lists it. The chain employs TRBV5-6 and TRBJ1-2; TRBD1 is taken as the D call from the table, unchecked against the DNA. The CDR3 extends over 14 residues, inclusive of both ends. Germline V gives CDR1 SGHDT, CDR2 YYEEEE. The CDR3 sequence is CASSSIWDRELPSV.

The chain is built from TRBV7-8 and TRBJ2-7; maybe TRBD2 (5 bases). V gave up 8 bases and J gave up 0 bases, with 14 bases separating them. The CDR3 length is 14 residues. Germline CDR1 SGHVS, CDR2 FQNEAQ. CDR3 bases: TGTGCCAGCCAAGTCCGGCTAGCCTCCTACGAGCAGTACTTC. Amino acid sequence: CASQVRLASYEQYF.

This chain joins TRBV18 and TRBJ2-6; D gene uncertain. Germline V gene sequence: CDR1 KGHSH, CDR2 LQKENI. This CDR3 has 15 amino acids. Trimming took off 4 bases at V and 0 bases at J, with 7 bases between the two ends. In DNA form, the CDR3 reads TGTGCCAGCTCACAGACCTCCTCTGGGGCCAACGTCCTGACTTTC. Translating gives CASSQTSSGANVLTF.

The sample holds one count of this clone. The sample carries other DNA sequences with the same CDR3. The V gene is TRBV28, the J gene TRBJ2-1; weak D call: TRBD2 (6 bases). Germline lookup yields CDR1 MDHEN and CDR2 SYDVKM. Trimming pared 6 bases from V and 6 bases from J, leaving 15 bases between. This CDR3 comprises 14 residues. The CDR3 reads CASSLAGSLNEQFF. CDR3 DNA sequence: TGTGCCAGCAGCCTCGCCGGGAGCCTCAATGAGCAGTTCTTC.

As to this clone: One junction end disagrees with the germline gene, perhaps due to a read error. In the same sample, other DNA sequences code for this CDR3. The V call is TRBV18, the J call TRBJ2-2; D ambiguous. Germline V gives CDR1 KGHSH, CDR2 LQKENI. The CDR3 contains 15 residues. The CDR3 here is CASSPIESPTGELFF. CDR3 bases: TGTGCCAGTTCACCCATAGAAAGCCCCACCGGGGAGCTGTTTTTT. Full variable domain (remainder filled in from reference TRBV18 and TRBJ2-2): NAGVMQNPRHLVRRRGQEARLRCSPMKGHSHVYWYRQLPEEGLKFMVYLQKENIIDESGMPKERFSAEFPKEGPSILRIQQVVRGDSAAYFCASSPIESPTGELFFGEGSRLTVL.

The sample holds a few counts of this clone. The chain is built from TRBV5-5 and TRBJ1-1, with D maybe TRBD1 (6 bases). CDR3 length equals 13 residues. Germline V CDR1 and CDR2: SGHKS, YYEKEE (reference sequence). Trimming shortened V by 9 bases and J by 2 bases, and 14 bases separated the two germline ends. The CDR3 protein is CATQGILNTEAFF. For the CDR3, the DNA is TGTGCCACCCAGGGGATTCTAAACACTGAAGCTTTCTTT.

The chain carries TRBV9 and TRBJ2-1; 8 positions agree with TRBD2. The CDR3 is made up of 16 amino acids. Germline V lookup: CDR1 SGDLS, CDR2 YYNGEE. Unmatched junction bases numbered 5, after V lost 0 bases and J lost 3 bases. The CDR3 here is CASSVGGLASYNEQFF. The DNA of the CDR3 is TGTGCCAGCAGCGTAGGTGGACTAGCTAGCTACAATGAGCAGTTCTTC.

This clone was seen only once. This chain connects TRBV19 to TRBJ2-7; possible D gene TRBD1, 6 bases. The CDR3 has 14 amino acids. Germline CDR1 reads LNHDA; CDR2 reads SQIVND (reference sequence). V lost 5 bases and J 0 bases, leaving 11 bases between the germline ends. The CDR3 loop reads CASSPRGSSYEQYF. The CDR3 DNA sequence: TGTGCCAGTAGTCCCAGGGGTAGCTCCTACGAGCAGTACTTC.

This clone was detected only once. The chain recombines TRBV19 with TRBJ2-7; 9 positions agree with TRBD1. Trimming removed 5 bases from V and 4 bases from J; junction bases left unmatched: 12. Germline CDR1 reads LNHDA; CDR2 reads SQIVND (reference sequence). CDR3 length: 16 amino acids. The CDR3 spells CASSPGPGQGFYEQYF. In nucleotides, the CDR3 is TGTGCCAGTAGTCCCGGGCCGGGACAGGGATTTTACGAGCAGTACTTC.

The CDR3 reads CASSLRLDGETQYF. CDR3 DNA: TGTGCCAGCAGCCTCCGACTAGATGGGGAGACCCAGTACTTC. The chain employs TRBV7-9 and TRBJ2-5; TRBD2 might be the D (6 bases). Trimming cost V 5 bases and J 5 bases, with 15 bases left between them. This CDR3 region has 14 residues. Germline-derived CDR1 and CDR2 are SEHNR and FQNEAQ (reference sequence).

The chain is built from TRBV11-2 and TRBJ2-1, with TRBD1 matching 9 bases. CDR3 length: 17 residues. Per germline, CDR1 SGHAT and CDR2 FQNNGV. The V and J ends lost 2 bases and 3 bases, in that order; junction bases with no gene match: 8. The CDR3: CASSLLYRTGDYNEQFF. CDR3 DNA: TGTGCCAGCAGCTTATTATATAGGACAGGGGACTACAATGAGCAGTTCTTC.

This clone has more than one count but fewer than ten. The V call is TRBV30, the J call TRBJ1-2; D is ambiguous. Germline-derived CDR1 and CDR2 are GTSNPN and SVGIG (reference sequence). The CDR3 loop spans 12 amino acids. V was clipped by 2 bases and J by 7 bases, with 11 bases between them. The CDR3 DNA reads as TGTGCCTGGAGTCTGCGGGGTAGTGGCTACACCTTC. Translation gives CAWSLRGSGYTF.

The chain employs TRBV2 and TRBJ2-6, with TRBD1 identical over 7 bases. CDR3 length equals 18 residues. Per the germline V gene, CDR1 is SNHLY and CDR2 is FYNNEI. V was pared by 5 bases and J by 3 bases, with 13 bases of the junction left unmatched. Here the CDR3 DNA reads TGTGCCAGCAGTCAGACAGGGCCTAAATTAGTTGGGGCCAACGTCCTGACTTTC. Amino acid sequence: CASSQTGPKLVGANVLTF.

The chain couples TRBV5-1 to TRBJ2-3; 15 bases are shared with TRBD2. V was pared by 4 bases and J by 4 bases, with 4 bases of the junction left unmatched. CDR1 SGHRS and CDR2 YFSETQ come from the germline V gene. The CDR3 runs to 16 residues. The CDR3 DNA is TGCGCCAGCAGCGTCCGGACTAGCGGGAGGGCAGATACGCAGTATTTT. Residues: CASSVRTSGRADTQYF.

The chain has TRBV5-8 and TRBJ2-3; D possibly matches TRBD1 or TRBD2 (5 bases each). Trimming removed 4 bases from V and 6 bases from J, with 15 bases in between. There are 14 residues in the CDR3. The germline V gene has CDR1 SGHTS and CDR2 YDEGEE. The CDR3 region is CASSKGQSGDTQYF. In DNA form, the CDR3 reads TGTGCCAGCAGCAAGGGGCAATCGGGGGATACGCAGTATTTT.

The gene calls are TRBV28 and TRBJ1-5; TRBD1 is a possible D gene (5 bases). The CDR3 loop spans 16 amino acids. V was cut by 7 bases and J by 2 bases, with 18 bases left in between. Germline-derived CDR1 and CDR2 are MDHEN and SYDVKM. The CDR3 DNA is TGTGCCAGCACCCCAAGGGGAAGGGGTGGCAATCAGCCCCAGCATTTT. Protein: CASTPRGRGGNQPQHF.

The chain joins TRBV15 to TRBJ2-7; D might be TRBD2 (6 bases). V shed 4 bases and J shed 5 bases, with 15 bases lying between them. In germline, CDR1 is LNHNV, CDR2 YYDKDF (reference sequence). This CDR3 has 14 amino acids. The CDR3: CATSNPGVRNEQYF. The CDR3 DNA reads as TGTGCCACCAGCAACCCGGGGGTAAGAAACGAGCAGTACTTC. The full variable domain, rest sourced from reference TRBV15 and TRBJ2-7, is DAMVIQNPRYQVTQFGKPVTLSCSQTLNHNVMYWYQQKSSQAPKLLFHYYDKDFNNEADTPDNFQSRRPNTSFCFLDIRSPGLGDTAMYLCATSNPGVRNEQYFGPGTRLTVT.

The chain carries TRBV11-2 and TRBJ1-4; 9 bases fit TRBD1. The germline V gene has CDR1 SGHAT and CDR2 FQNNGV. The CDR3 spans 14 residues. Losses at the gene ends were 5 bases for V and 7 bases for J; bases not matched to a gene: 5. CDR3 DNA sequence: TGTGCCAGCAGCCAAAGACAGGGGGGTGAAAAACTGTTTTTT. Translation: CASSQRQGGEKLFF.

The V and J genes are TRBV5-1 and TRBJ2-7, with TRBD2 identical over 8 bases. The ends lost 0 bases at V and 2 bases at J; junction bases unmatched: 7. This CDR3 is 16 amino acids long. Germline lookup yields CDR1 SGHRS and CDR2 YFSETQ. The CDR3 DNA reads TGCGCCAGCAGCTTGGCGGGCGGGAGGCAGACCTACGAGCAGTACTTC. Protein sequence: CASSLAGGRQTYEQYF. The full variable domain, with the rest looked up from reference TRBV5-1 and TRBJ2-7, is KAGVTQTPRYLIKTRGQQVTLSCSPISGHRSVSWYQQTPGQGLQFLFEYFSETQRNKGNFPGRFSGRQFSNSRSEMNVSTLELGDSALYLCASSLAGGRQTYEQYFGPGTRLTVT.

The chain recombines TRBV2 with TRBJ1-5; D call uncertain. Germline V gene data show CDR1 as SNHLY and CDR2 as FYNNEI. The germline V and J ends were trimmed by 8 bases and 3 bases, with 11 bases remaining between them. This CDR3 is built from 13 residues. This chain's CDR3 is CASGTAVNQPQHF. The CDR3 bases are TGTGCCAGCGGAACAGCCGTCAATCAGCCCCAGCATTTT.

V and J are TRBV18 and TRBJ2-6; 12 nucleotides match TRBD1. In germline, CDR1 is KGHSH, CDR2 LQKENI. The trim removed 1 base at V and 2 bases at J, leaving 9 bases unmatched. This CDR3 region has 20 residues. Here the CDR3 DNA reads TGTGCCAGCTCACCACGGGGAGCCGGGACAGGGGGCCCTGGGGCCAACGTCCTGACTTTC. It is translated as CASSPRGAGTGGPGANVLTF. Drawing the rest from reference TRBV18 and TRBJ2-6, the complete variable domain is NAGVMQNPRHLVRRRGQEARLRCSPMKGHSHVYWYRQLPEEGLKFMVYLQKENIIDESGMPKERFSAEFPKEGPSILRIQQVVRGDSAAYFCASSPRGAGTGGPGANVLTFGAGSRLTVL.

The V and J genes are TRBV5-1 and TRBJ2-3, with 10 bases that match TRBD2. This CDR3 has 15 amino acids. Trimming at V came to 4 bases and at J to 5 bases, leaving 7 bases not matched to a gene. CDR1 and CDR2 from the germline V gene are SGHRS and YFSETQ. CDR3 loop: CASSPLAGVLDTQYF. As DNA, the CDR3 is TGCGCCAGCAGCCCCCTAGCGGGAGTTTTAGATACGCAGTATTTT.

The chain is built from TRBV15 and TRBJ1-2; TRBD1 matches at 8 bases. Per germline, CDR1 LNHNV and CDR2 YYDKDF (reference sequence). J gave up 8 bases and V 4 bases, and 15 bases lay outside the gene matches. The CDR3 contains 16 residues. The CDR3, as DNA: TGTGCCACCAGCATAGCGCCCCAGGACAGGGTCAAAGGCTACACCTTC. This codes for CATSIAPQDRVKGYTF.

The J gene is TRBJ2-2, the V gene TRBV2; tentative D call: TRBD2 (6 bases). The V gene's germline CDR1 is SNHLY and CDR2 FYNNEI. Between the trimmed V and J ends, which lost 6 bases and 8 bases, there was a span of 13 bases. This CDR3 has 13 amino acids. The CDR3 DNA reads TGTGCCAGCAGGTGGGCGGGAACTGGGGAGCTGTTTTTT. It codes for CASRWAGTGELFF.

J is TRBJ2-7 and V is TRBV7-6, with D maybe TRBD1 (7 bases). This CDR3 is 15 amino acids long. Germline values: CDR1 SGHVS, CDR2 FNYEAQ. Trimming shortened V by 1 base and J by 2 bases, and 12 bases separated the two germline ends. CDR3: CASSLGAGQTYEQYF. Written as DNA, the CDR3 is TGTGCCAGCAGCTTAGGGGCGGGACAGACCTACGAGCAGTACTTC.

The chain couples TRBV11-2 to TRBJ1-1, with D possibly matching TRBD1 (5 bases). The germline V gene has CDR1 SGHAT and CDR2 FQNNGV. This CDR3 has 14 amino acids. Trimming stripped 0 bases from V and 10 bases from J, with 15 bases between. The CDR3 loop reads CASSLDQGRAGAFF. The CDR3 coding sequence is TGTGCCAGCAGCTTAGATCAGGGCAGGGCCGGAGCTTTCTTT.

The genes are TRBV11-2 and TRBJ2-5; D is uncertain. The CDR3 sequence is 16 residues long. V lost 1 base to trimming and J lost 2 bases, with 14 bases between them. Germline V gene data show CDR1 as SGHAT and CDR2 as FQNNGV. The CDR3 loop is CASSLVARVRQETQYF. CDR3 DNA sequence: TGTGCCAGCAGCTTAGTAGCAAGGGTCAGACAAGAGACCCAGTACTTC.